This T cell receptor (beta chain) was profiled in a study of cytomegalovirus exposure and HLA in healthy donors. Points from the study as a whole: In vitro, a few CMV-associated chains proved specific for CMV antigens. Equally common other TCR beta chains were less clonally expanded than HLA-associated ones, a later analysis found. Segments of the TCR beta V type were, in most cases, productive about 87% or about 30% of the time in an earlier analysis.

This PCR relied on a set of 60 Vbeta primers and 13 Jbeta primers. The table came from immunoSEQ multiplex PCR; TCRdb's copy has only in-frame clones and leaves some out. This sample has about 150,000 clones, with around 80% found just once. With respect to this clone: Its antigen remains unknown.

The sequence was obtained from a woman aged 40 to 50 in good health and CMV-seropositive. The specimen sequenced was PBMCs.

CDR3 region: CASRRLAEIYEQYF. CDR3 bases: TGTGCCAGCAGACGGCTAGCGGAGATCTACGAGCAGTACTTC. The J gene is TRBJ2-7, the V gene TRBV27; 7 bases agree with TRBD2. Unmatched junction bases numbered 8, after V lost 6 bases and J lost 3 bases. Germline CDR1 and CDR2: MNHEY and SMNVEV (reference sequence). This CDR3 is built from 14 residues.